The next 3 T cell receptor beta chains were all read from a single sample in a study of identical twins. TCRdb passed the 5' RACE reads through MiXCR, listing each CDR3 protein once. Here the sample spans roughly 540,000 distinct CDR3 sequences, approximately 22% being singletons. These data were also reused for a study on T cells expressing NK-cell markers.

The sample consisted of CD4+ T cells sorted from blood. The receptors originated from a woman younger than 30 in good health.

This rearrangement joins TRBV6-6 to TRBJ1-2; D gene uncertain. Germline V gene sequence: CDR1 MNHNY, CDR2 SVGAGI (reference sequence). V dropped 6 bases and J dropped 2 bases, with 10 bases sitting between them. The CDR3 is made up of 13 amino acids. As DNA, the CDR3 is TGTGCCAGCAGAATAAGGGCAAACTATGGCTACACCTTC. Translating it yields CASRIRANYGYTF.

This clonotype was seen more than once but under ten times. The V call is TRBV11-1, the J call TRBJ1-5; D is unresolved. The germline gives CDR1 SGHAT, CDR2 FQDESV (reference sequence). V lost 1 base and J lost 4, with 23 bases in between. The CDR3 totals 19 residues. The CDR3 spells CASSLGLGPRGRANQPQHF. The CDR3 bases are TGTGCCAGCAGCTTAGGACTTGGCCCACGAGGGAGGGCAAATCAGCCCCAGCATTTT.

This clonotype was recorded once. The V and J genes are TRBV11-2 and TRBJ2-3; no clear D gene. The V and J ends lost 1 base and 5 bases respectively, with 16 bases between them. The length of the CDR3 is 16 residues. The germline V gene encodes CDR1 SGHAT and CDR2 FQNNGV. CDR3 protein: CASSLGFASRRDTQYF. CDR3 DNA sequence: TGTGCCAGCAGCTTAGGGTTCGCTAGTCGGAGAGATACGCAGTATTTT.